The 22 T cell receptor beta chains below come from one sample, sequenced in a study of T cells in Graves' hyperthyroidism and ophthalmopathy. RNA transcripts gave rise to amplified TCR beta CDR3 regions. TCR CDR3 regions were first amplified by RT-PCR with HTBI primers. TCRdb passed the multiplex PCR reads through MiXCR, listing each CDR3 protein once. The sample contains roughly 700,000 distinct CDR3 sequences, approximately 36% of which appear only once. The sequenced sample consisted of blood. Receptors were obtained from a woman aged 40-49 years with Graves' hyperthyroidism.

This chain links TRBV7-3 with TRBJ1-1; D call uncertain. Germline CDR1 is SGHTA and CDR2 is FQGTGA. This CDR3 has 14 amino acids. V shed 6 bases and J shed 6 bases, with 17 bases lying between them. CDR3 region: CASRTSVRAPEAFF. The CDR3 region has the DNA TGTGCCAGCAGGACCAGCGTGAGGGCCCCTGAAGCTTTCTTT.

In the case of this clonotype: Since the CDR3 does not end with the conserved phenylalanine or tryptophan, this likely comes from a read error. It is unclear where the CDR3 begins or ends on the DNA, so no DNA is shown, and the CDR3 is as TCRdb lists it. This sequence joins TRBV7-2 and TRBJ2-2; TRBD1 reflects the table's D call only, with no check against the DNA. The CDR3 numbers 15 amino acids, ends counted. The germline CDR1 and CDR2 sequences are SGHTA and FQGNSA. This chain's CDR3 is CASSLDLGGTGELVL.

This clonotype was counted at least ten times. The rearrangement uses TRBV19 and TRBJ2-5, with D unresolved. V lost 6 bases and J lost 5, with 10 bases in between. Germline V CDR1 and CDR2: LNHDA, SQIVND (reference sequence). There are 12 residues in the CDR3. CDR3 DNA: TGTGCCAGTAGAGGGTCTGGGGAGACCCAGTACTTC. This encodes CASRGSGETQYF.

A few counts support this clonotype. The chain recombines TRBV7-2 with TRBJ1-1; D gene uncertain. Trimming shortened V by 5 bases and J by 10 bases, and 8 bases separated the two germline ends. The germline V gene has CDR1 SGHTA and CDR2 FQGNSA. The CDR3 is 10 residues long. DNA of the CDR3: TGTGCCAGCAGCCGACGGACAGCTTTCTTT. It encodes CASSRRTAFF.

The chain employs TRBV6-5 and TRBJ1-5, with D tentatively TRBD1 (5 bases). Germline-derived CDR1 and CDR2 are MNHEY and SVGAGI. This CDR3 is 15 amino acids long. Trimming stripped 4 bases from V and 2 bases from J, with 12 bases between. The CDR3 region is CASSSGRDGNQPQHF. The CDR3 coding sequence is TGTGCCAGCAGTTCGGGAAGGGACGGCAATCAGCCCCAGCATTTT.

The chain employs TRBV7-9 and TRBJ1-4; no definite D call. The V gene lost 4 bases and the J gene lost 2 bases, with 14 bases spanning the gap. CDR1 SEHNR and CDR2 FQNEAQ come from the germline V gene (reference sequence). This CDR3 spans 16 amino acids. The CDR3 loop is CASSSLAGRTNEKLFF. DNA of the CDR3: TGTGCCAGCAGCTCCCTTGCCGGGCGCACTAATGAAAAACTGTTTTTT.

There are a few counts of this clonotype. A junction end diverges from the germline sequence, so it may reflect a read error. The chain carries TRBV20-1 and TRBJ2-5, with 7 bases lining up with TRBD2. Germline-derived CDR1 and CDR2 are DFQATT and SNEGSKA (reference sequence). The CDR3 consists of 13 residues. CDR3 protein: CSARAGPIETQYF. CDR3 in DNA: TGCAGTGCCAGAGCGGGGCCTATAGAGACCCAGTACTTC.

CDR3 DNA: TGCAGCGGGACGGAGAGCACAGATACGCAGTATTTT. Its protein is CSGTESTDTQYF. The chain is built from TRBV20-1 and TRBJ2-3; the D gene could be TRBD1 or TRBD2 (5 bases each). The germline V gene has CDR1 DFQATT and CDR2 SNEGSKA (reference sequence). The CDR3 is 12 amino acids.

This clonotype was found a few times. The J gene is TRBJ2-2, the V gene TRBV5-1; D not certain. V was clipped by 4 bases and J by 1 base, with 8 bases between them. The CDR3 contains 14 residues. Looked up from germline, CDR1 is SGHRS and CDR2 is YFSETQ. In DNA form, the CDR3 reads TGCGCCAGCAGCGGTTCGGGGAACACCGGGGAGCTGTTTTTT. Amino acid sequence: CASSGSGNTGELFF.

CDR3 nucleotides: TGCGCCAGCAGTGAGTCCACAGCGAACACTGAAGCTTTCTTT. Its protein is CASSESTANTEAFF. V gene TRBV10-1 combines with J gene TRBJ1-1; no firm D call. The ends were cut back, 0 bases at V and 1 base at J, with 6 bases in the middle. Per germline, CDR1 WNHNN and CDR2 SYGVQD (reference sequence). This CDR3 is 14 amino acids long.

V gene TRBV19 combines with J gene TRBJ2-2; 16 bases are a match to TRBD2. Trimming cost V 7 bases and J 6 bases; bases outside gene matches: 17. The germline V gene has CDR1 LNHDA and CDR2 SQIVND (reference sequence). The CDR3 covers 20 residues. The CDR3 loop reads CASKPIPGLAGGRLSGELFF. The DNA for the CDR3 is TGTGCCAGTAAACCTATACCGGGACTAGCGGGGGGGCGGCTCTCCGGGGAGCTGTTTTTT.

CDR3 sequence (DNA): TGTGCCAGCAAGCAGGAGACAGGTGGGGACTCTGGGGCCAACGTCCTGACTTTC. Protein product: CASKQETGGDSGANVLTF. The rearrangement links TRBV28 to TRBJ2-6, with TRBD1 as a possible D gene (6 bases). Germline V lookup: CDR1 MDHEN, CDR2 SYDVKM. The ends were cut back, 7 bases at V and 0 bases at J, with 19 bases in the middle. The CDR3 contains 18 residues.

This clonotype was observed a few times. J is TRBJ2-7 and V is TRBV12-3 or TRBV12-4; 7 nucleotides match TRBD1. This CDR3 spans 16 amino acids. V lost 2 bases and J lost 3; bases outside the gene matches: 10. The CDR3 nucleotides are TGTGCCAGCAGTTTACCAAGCCGGGGACAGAGCTACGAGCAGTACTTC. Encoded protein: CASSLPSRGQSYEQYF.

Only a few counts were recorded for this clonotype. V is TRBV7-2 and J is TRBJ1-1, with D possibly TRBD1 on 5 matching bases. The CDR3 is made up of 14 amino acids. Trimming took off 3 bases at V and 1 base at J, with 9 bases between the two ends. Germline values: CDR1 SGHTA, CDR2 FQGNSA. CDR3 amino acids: CASSFRQRNTEAFF. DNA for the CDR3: TGTGCCAGCAGCTTTCGACAGAGGAACACTGAAGCTTTCTTT. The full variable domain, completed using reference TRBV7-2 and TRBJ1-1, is GAGVSQSPSNKVTEKGKDVELRCDPISGHTALYWYRQSLGQGLEFLIYFQGNSAPDKSGLPSDRFSAERTGGSVSTLTIQRTQQEDSAVYLCASSFRQRNTEAFFGQGTRLTVV.

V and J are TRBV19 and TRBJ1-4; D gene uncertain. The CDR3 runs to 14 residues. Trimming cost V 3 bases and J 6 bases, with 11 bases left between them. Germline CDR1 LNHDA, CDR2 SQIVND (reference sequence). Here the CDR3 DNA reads TGTGCCAGTAGTATTCTCACCGAGGATGAAAAACTGTTTTTT. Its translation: CASSILTEDEKLFF.

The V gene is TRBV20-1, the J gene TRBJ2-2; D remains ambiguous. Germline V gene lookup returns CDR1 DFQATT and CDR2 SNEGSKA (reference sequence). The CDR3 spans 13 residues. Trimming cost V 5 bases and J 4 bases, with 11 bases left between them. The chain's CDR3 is CSAPQAGTGELFF. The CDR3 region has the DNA TGCAGTGCTCCTCAAGCCGGCACCGGGGAGCTGTTTTTT.

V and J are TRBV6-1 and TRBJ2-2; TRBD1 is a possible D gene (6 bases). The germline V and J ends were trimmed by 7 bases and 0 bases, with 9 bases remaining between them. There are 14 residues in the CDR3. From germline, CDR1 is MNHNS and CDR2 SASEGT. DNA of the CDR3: TGTGCCAGCACAGGGGCGTCGAACACCGGGGAGCTGTTTTTT. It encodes CASTGASNTGELFF.

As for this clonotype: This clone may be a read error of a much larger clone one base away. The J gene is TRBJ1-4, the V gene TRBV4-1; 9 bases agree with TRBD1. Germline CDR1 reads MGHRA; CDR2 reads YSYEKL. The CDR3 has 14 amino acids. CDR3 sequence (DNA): TGCGCCAGCAGCCCGATCACAGGGGGCGAAATACTGTTTTTT. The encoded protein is CASSPITGGEILFF.

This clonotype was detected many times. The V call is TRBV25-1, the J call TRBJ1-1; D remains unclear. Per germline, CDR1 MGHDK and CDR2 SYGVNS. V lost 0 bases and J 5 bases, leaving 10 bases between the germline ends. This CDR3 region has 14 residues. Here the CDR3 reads CASSEYVGETEAFF. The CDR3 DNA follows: TGTGCCAGCAGTGAATATGTGGGTGAGACTGAAGCTTTCTTT.

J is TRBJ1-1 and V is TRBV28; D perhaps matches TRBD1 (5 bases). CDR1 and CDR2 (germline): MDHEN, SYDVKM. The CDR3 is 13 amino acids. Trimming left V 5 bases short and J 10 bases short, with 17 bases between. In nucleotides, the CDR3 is TGTGCCAGCAGTCGGGTACGGGGCGCGTTAGCTTTCTTT. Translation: CASSRVRGALAFF.

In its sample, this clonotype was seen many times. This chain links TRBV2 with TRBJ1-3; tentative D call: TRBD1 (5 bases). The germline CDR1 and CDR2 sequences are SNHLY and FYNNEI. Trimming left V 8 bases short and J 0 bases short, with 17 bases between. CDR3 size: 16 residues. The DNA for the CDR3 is TGTGCCAGCTATGAGGGACGAAGAAGCTCTGGAAACACCATATATTTT. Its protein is CASYEGRRSSGNTIYF.

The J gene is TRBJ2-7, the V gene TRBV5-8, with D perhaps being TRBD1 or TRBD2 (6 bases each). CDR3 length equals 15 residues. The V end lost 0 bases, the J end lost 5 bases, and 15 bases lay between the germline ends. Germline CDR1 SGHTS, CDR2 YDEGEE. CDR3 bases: TGTGCCAGCAGCTTGGTTGGGGCAGGGGAGGACGAGCAGTACTTC. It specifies CASSLVGAGEDEQYF.